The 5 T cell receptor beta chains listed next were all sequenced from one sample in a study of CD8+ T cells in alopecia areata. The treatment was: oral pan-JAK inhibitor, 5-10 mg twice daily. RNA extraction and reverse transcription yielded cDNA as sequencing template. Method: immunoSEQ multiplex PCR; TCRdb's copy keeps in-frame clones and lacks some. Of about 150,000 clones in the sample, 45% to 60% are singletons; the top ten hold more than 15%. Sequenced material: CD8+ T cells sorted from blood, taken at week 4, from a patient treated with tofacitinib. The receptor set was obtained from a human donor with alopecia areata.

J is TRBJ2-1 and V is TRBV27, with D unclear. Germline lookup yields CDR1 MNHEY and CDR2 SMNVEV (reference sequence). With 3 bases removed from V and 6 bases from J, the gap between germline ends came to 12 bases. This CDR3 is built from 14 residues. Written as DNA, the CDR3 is TGTGCCAGCAGTTTTTCGTGGCACATCAATGAGCAGTTCTTC. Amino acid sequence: CASSFSWHINEQFF.

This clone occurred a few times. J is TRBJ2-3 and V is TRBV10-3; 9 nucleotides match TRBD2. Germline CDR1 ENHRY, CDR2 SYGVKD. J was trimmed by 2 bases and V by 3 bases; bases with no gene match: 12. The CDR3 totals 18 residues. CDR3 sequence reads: CAISEESLSGGPTDTQYF. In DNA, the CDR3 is TGTGCCATCAGTGAAGAGTCGTTAAGCGGGGGGCCCACAGATACGCAGTATTTT.

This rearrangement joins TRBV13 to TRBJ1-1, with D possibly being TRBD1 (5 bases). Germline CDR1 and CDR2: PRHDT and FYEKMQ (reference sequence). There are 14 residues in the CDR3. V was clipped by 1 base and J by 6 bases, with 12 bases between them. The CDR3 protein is CASSLEGSVAEAFF. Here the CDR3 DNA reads TGTGCCAGCAGCTTAGAGGGGTCTGTAGCTGAAGCTTTCTTT.

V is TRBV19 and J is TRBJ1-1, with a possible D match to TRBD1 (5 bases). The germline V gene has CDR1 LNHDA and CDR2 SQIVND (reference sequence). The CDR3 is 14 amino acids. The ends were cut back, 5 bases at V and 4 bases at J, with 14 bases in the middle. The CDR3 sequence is CASSPGGGGTEAFF. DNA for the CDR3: TGTGCCAGTAGTCCCGGCGGGGGAGGCACTGAAGCTTTCTTT.

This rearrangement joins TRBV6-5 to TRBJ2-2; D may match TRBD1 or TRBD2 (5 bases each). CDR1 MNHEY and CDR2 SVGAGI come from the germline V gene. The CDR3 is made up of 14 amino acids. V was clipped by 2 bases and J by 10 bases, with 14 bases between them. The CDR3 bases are TGTGCCAGCAGTTACAGGGACCCCCTAACGGAGCTGTTTTTT. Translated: CASSYRDPLTELFF.